This T cell receptor beta chain comes out of a study of T cell responses to AZD1222 COVID-19 vaccine. General study results and limits: Repertoire sampling happened only post peak T cell response. Only a handful of AZD1222 recipients, six or seven in all, had baseline seropositivity.

This clone was observed a single time. Its target is not known. Profiled with immunoSEQ multiplex PCR; TCRdb holds only in-frame clones, not every one. The sample has around 150,000 clones; approximately 92% are singletons. Trimming pared 0 bases from V and 4 bases from J, leaving 16 bases between. Germline V lookup: CDR1 SGHRS, CDR2 YFSETQ. The CDR3 has 17 amino acids. The chain combines TRBV5-1 with TRBJ1-4, with D possibly matching TRBD1 (6 bases). The receptor comes from an adult in good health. The input for sequencing was peripheral blood, taken on day 0 of AZD1222 vaccination. This CDR3 reads CASSLAGQPAVNEKLFF. The CDR3 coding sequence is TGCGCCAGCAGCTTGGCCGGACAGCCGGCCGTTAATGAAAAACTGTTTTTT.